The subject of this entry is one T cell receptor beta chain. Its antigen is unidentified. CDR1 and CDR2 (germline): LNHDA, SQIVND (reference sequence). V trimming: 3 bases; J trimming: 3 bases; junction bases outside the gene matches: 0. The CDR3 consists of 14 residues. The sample is drawn from a study of T cells in localized non-small cell lung cancer. Measured with immunoSEQ multiplex PCR; TCRdb has only the in-frame clones, and not every one. The sample records over 30,000 clones, around 80% being singletons. Findings of the study overall: As only one tumor region underwent sequencing, heterogeneity remains possible. Uninvolved adjacent lung showed peak T cell clonality, exceeding tumor.

The rearrangement links TRBV19 to TRBJ1-4, with 8 bases matching TRBD1. The specimen was peripheral blood, collected before any cancer treatment. This clonotype originated in a male donor older than 55 with stage II squamous cell lung carcinoma. In DNA, the CDR3 is TGTGCCAGTAGTATGGGACAGGCTAATGAAAAACTGTTTTTT. Residues: CASSMGQANEKLFF.